Here is one T cell receptor (beta chain) with its context. What it binds is unknown. The sample comes from a study of cytomegalovirus exposure and HLA in healthy donors. This CDR3 is 16 amino acids long. Germline lookup yields CDR1 MNHNS and CDR2 SASEGT. V gave up 0 bases and J gave up 5 bases; unmatched junction bases: 7. Study-wide points: The study dropped some indistinguishable V segments, TRBV6-2 and TRBV6-3 among them.

The primer mix had 60 Vbeta and 13 Jbeta primers. Here immunoSEQ multiplex PCR was the method, and the copy in TCRdb shows in-frame clones only, minus some. The table records 130,000 to 150,000 clones, roughly 80% of them present only once. The chain carries TRBV6-1 and TRBJ1-5, with 7 bases lining up with TRBD1. The sequenced sample consisted of PBMCs. This sequence was found in a woman aged 40 to 50 in good health and CMV-seropositive. CDR3 in DNA: TGTGCCAGCAGTGAAGCGGCGACAGGGCTAGATCAGCCCCAGCATTTT. It specifies CASSEAATGLDQPQHF.